Listed below are T cell receptor beta chains from one sample, sequenced in a study of T cells after yellow fever vaccination. TCRdb ran MiXCR on the 5' RACE reads and lists one entry per CDR3 protein. This sample has roughly 310,000 distinct CDR3 sequences; more than 3% occur once, and the top ten carry 20% to 30%. Sequences were derived from PBMCs, sampled on the day of the yellow fever booster vaccination. These receptors all stem from a young man who received the YFV17D yellow fever vaccine. Both conserved end residues are part of each CDR3. Rows give clone size only sometimes, using once, few, many, or a class for an expanded clone.

abundance	v_gene	j_gene	CDR3aa
few	TRBV7-2	TRBJ2-1	CASSMGPGGYNEQFF
few	TRBV24-1	TRBJ2-5	CATSDPGTPGETQYF
many	TRBV7-9	TRBJ1-4	CASSSPPGGAANEKLFF
many	TRBV7-2	TRBJ1-2	CASSTGTGNIVGYTF
many	TRBV5-5	TRBJ1-6	CASSSLTGRGSPLHF
-	TRBV7-9	TRBJ1-2	CASSPQGMDGYTF
many	TRBV12-3/TRBV12-4	TRBJ1-2	CASSTDRVRGYTF
many	TRBV4-2	TRBJ2-7	CASSYETYEQYF
few	TRBV4-2	TRBJ2-6	CASSRAALPGANVLTF
few	TRBV6-1	TRBJ2-4	CASSDRAGTGWAKNIQYF
many	TRBV4-3	TRBJ1-2	CASSQEMADGYTF
many	TRBV15	TRBJ2-2	CATSRIGANTGELFF
many	TRBV20-1	TRBJ1-2	CSARSPAGGYGYTF
-	TRBV6-5	TRBJ2-1	CASSYSGQLSEQFF
many	TRBV7-2	TRBJ2-7	CASSPWDGEQYF
-	TRBV5-4	TRBJ1-6	CASSERQNSPLHF
many	TRBV29-1	TRBJ2-1	CSVVQRGSSYNEQFF
many	TRBV7-2	TRBJ2-1	CASSPEIAGNNEQFF
many	TRBV20-1	TRBJ2-5	CSAPGQGRGTQYF
many	TRBV6-5	TRBJ1-3	CASSYSRAGNTIYF
-	TRBV7-2	TRBJ2-1	CASSSVPRGEQFF
-	TRBV7-8	TRBJ1-1	CASSSDRDNTEAFF
many	TRBV20-1	TRBJ2-4	CSAPVTAKNIQYF